Listed below are T cell receptor beta chains from one sample, sequenced in a study of metastatic and nonmetastatic thyroid tumors. From the PCR reads, TCRdb re-called clones with MiXCR. The table includes 20,000 or so clones, approximately 11% detected once. The specimen was blood. The receptor source for this set is a female donor with papillary thyroid cancer or a benign thyroid nodule (not recorded which). Some clones in this sample may be carry-over from other donors' samples. Each CDR3 is given with its conserved first and last residue. D genes are given only for firm matches. The size entry is marked missing in some rows and otherwise reads once, few, many or a size class.

TRBV6-1,medium-sized,TRBJ2-1,NA,TGTGCCAGCAGTTTAAACCGGGACCCACGGGGGCAGTTCTTC,CASSLNRDPRGQFF
TRBV30,many,TRBJ2-1,TRBD2,TGTGCCTGGATGGCGGGGGGATCCTACAATGAGCAGTTCTTC,CAWMAGGSYNEQFF
TRBV7-7,NA,TRBJ2-2,TRBD2,TGTGCTAGCAGCTTAAGGGCCGGGACTAGCGAGGACACCGGGGAGCTGTTTTTT,CASSLRAGTSEDTGELFF
TRBV30,many,TRBJ1-4,NA,TGTGCCTGGAGTGCCGGGGGCCTGGGTAATGAAAAACTGTTTTTT,CAWSAGGLGNEKLFF
TRBV30,many,TRBJ1-4,NA,TGTGCCTGGCGCCTCCCGGGTGAAAAACTGTTTTTT,CAWRLPGEKLFF
TRBV20-1,many,TRBJ2-2,NA,TGCAGTGCTAGTAGCGTTTACCGGGAGCTGTTTTTT,CSASSVYRELFF
TRBV5-4,few,TRBJ1-4,TRBD1,TGTGCCAGCAGCCTCGACAGGGCTAATGAAAAACTGTTTTTT,CASSLDRANEKLFF
TRBV27,many,TRBJ2-7,NA,TGTGCCAGCAGTTTATTGGGCATTGGAGACGAGCAGTACTTC,CASSLLGIGDEQYF
TRBV2,NA,TRBJ2-2,NA,TGTGCCAGCTACAGGCCCGGCCTCACCGGGGAGCTGTTTTTT,CASYRPGLTGELFF
TRBV20-1,NA,TRBJ2-5,NA,TGCAGTGCTTGGGACCAAGAGACCCAGTACTTC,CSAWDQETQYF
TRBV20-1,many,TRBJ2-5,TRBD2,TGCAGTGCTAGGGGGACTAGCGGGAGGGACCAAGAGACCCAGTACTTC,CSARGTSGRDQETQYF
TRBV28,many,TRBJ2-5,NA,TGTGCCAGCAGTTCAGGACTAAAAGAGACCCAGTACTTC,CASSSGLKETQYF
TRBV20-1,many,TRBJ2-1,TRBD1,TGCAGTGCTGGGCGCTGGGACAGCTCCTACAATGAGCAGTTCTTC,CSAGRWDSSYNEQFF
TRBV15,many,TRBJ2-1,TRBD2,TGTGCCACCAGCAGAGCGGGACTAGCGGTAGGTGACAATGAGCAGTTCTTC,CATSRAGLAVGDNEQFF
TRBV5-1,many,TRBJ1-1,TRBD1,TGCGCCAGCAGCTTGGGTGGGACAGGGTTAGCTGAAGCTTTCTTT,CASSLGGTGLAEAFF
TRBV25-1,many,TRBJ1-2,NA,TGTGCCAGCAGTGGGTCCCTCGGTGGCTACACCTTC,CASSGSLGGYTF
TRBV19,many,TRBJ1-1,TRBD1,TGTGCCAGTAGTGTCCGGGACAGGGGGTTGTCGGTGAACACTGAAGCTTTCTTT,CASSVRDRGLSVNTEAFF
TRBV5-4,NA,TRBJ2-3,TRBD1,TGTGCCAGCAGTTTCGGACAGGGAGCAGATACGCAGTATTTT,CASSFGQGADTQYF
TRBV11-2,many,TRBJ1-3,TRBD1,TGTGCCAGCAGCCCGCTACAGGGGAGCCCTGGAAACACCATATATTTT,CASSPLQGSPGNTIYF
TRBV14,many,TRBJ2-3,NA,TGTGCCAGCAGCCAAGATCAAGGGGCAGATACGCAGTATTTT,CASSQDQGADTQYF
TRBV20-1,many,TRBJ2-1,NA,TGCAGTGCTCCCGCCGGGAGATCCCCTTACAATGAGCAGTTCTTC,CSAPAGRSPYNEQFF
TRBV12-3/TRBV12-4,many,TRBJ2-1,NA,TGTGCCAGCAGCCCCTTTCGCGGGTACAATGAGCAGTTCTTC,CASSPFRGYNEQFF
TRBV6-1,medium-sized,TRBJ2-7,NA,TGTGCCAGCCACCGGCAGTCGGTCCACGAGCAGTACTTC,CASHRQSVHEQYF
TRBV6-1,medium-sized,TRBJ2-7,TRBD2,TGTGCCAGCAGTGAACCCGCTAGCGGGAGTCTCTACGAGCAGTACTTC,CASSEPASGSLYEQYF
TRBV27,few,TRBJ2-6,NA,TGTGCCAGCAGTAGGGACGTATGGTACTCTGGGGCCAACGTCCTGACTTTC,CASSRDVWYSGANVLTF
TRBV7-3,many,TRBJ2-2,TRBD1,TGTGCCAGCAGCTTAATCAGGGACAGGATTACGAACACCGGGGAGCTGTTTTTT,CASSLIRDRITNTGELFF
TRBV5-1,many,TRBJ2-7,TRBD2,TGCGCCAGCACCCCTGGGACTAGCGGGAGAGACGAGCAGTACTTC,CASTPGTSGRDEQYF
TRBV19,many,TRBJ2-7,NA,TGTGCCAGTAGTATGGGGGCGGTCACAACATACGAGCAGTACTTC,CASSMGAVTTYEQYF
TRBV29-1,NA,TRBJ2-1,TRBD2,TGCGGCGTGGAAGGGACTAGCGGGGACGGCGGTGAGCAGTTCTTC,CGVEGTSGDGGEQFF
TRBV18,few,TRBJ2-7,NA,TGTGCCAGCTCGCTCGATCGTGGCAGCTACGAGCAGTACTTC,CASSLDRGSYEQYF
TRBV20-1,many,TRBJ2-7,NA,TGCAGTGCTAGTCGGGACTACGAGCAGTACTTC,CSASRDYEQYF
TRBV7-6,many,TRBJ2-4,NA,TGTGCCAGCAGCTTAGGTGCGGGAAAAAACATTCAGTACTTC,CASSLGAGKNIQYF
TRBV11-2,many,TRBJ2-7,NA,TGTGCCAGCAGCTTTAGGGTCTACGAGCAGTACTTC,CASSFRVYEQYF
TRBV12-3/TRBV12-4,many,TRBJ2-1,TRBD1,TGTGCCAGCAGTCCTGCGGGACAGGGATCCAATGAGCAGTTCTTC,CASSPAGQGSNEQFF
TRBV6-1,medium-sized,TRBJ2-7,NA,TGTGCCAGCACCCGATCCAGGGGTGCTCACGAGCAGTACTTC,CASTRSRGAHEQYF
TRBV20-1,NA,TRBJ2-7,NA,TGCAGTGCTAGAGATTTTCCGTTGAGGGACTCCTACGAGCGGTACTTC,CSARDFPLRDSYERYF
TRBV5-1,many,TRBJ2-2,NA,TGCGCCAGCAGCTTGGTGGCGACAGCGAACACCGGGGAGCTGTTTTTT,CASSLVATANTGELFF
TRBV19,many,TRBJ1-3,NA,TGTGCCAGTAACTGGCAGCCCACTGGAAACACCATATATTTT,CASNWQPTGNTIYF
TRBV10-2,NA,TRBJ2-3,NA,TGCGGGAGCAGTGAGCCTGGCGGGGATTCAGATACGCAGTATTTT,CGSSEPGGDSDTQYF
TRBV14,many,TRBJ1-5,NA,TGTGCCAGCAGCGAGCTTCAGGGGAAGGGCAATCAGCCCCAGCATTTT,CASSELQGKGNQPQHF
TRBV6-2/TRBV6-3,many,TRBJ1-1,NA,TGTGCCAGTACCCTTTTGGGGAACACTGAAGCTTTCTTT,CASTLLGNTEAFF
TRBV28,few,TRBJ1-2,NA,TGTGCCAGCAGAAGGCGGCCTGTTAAATACACCTTC,CASRRRPVKYTF